These 6 T cell receptor beta chains originate from one sample sequenced in a study of cytomegalovirus exposure and HLA in healthy donors. This PCR relied on a set of 60 Vbeta primers and 13 Jbeta primers. Here immunoSEQ multiplex PCR was the method, and the copy in TCRdb shows in-frame clones only, minus some. The repertoire includes about 210,000 clones, about 83% of them detected once, and around 9.6% sits in the top ten. The specimen was PBMCs. These receptors were taken from a woman between 50 and 59 years old in good health and CMV-seropositive.

The chain has TRBV25-1 and TRBJ1-5; D is unclear. This CDR3 has 14 residues. Germline V lookup: CDR1 MGHDK, CDR2 SYGVNS. The ends were cut back, 4 bases at V and 0 bases at J, with 7 bases in the middle. CDR3 DNA: TGTGCCAGCAGTGCATCCTATAGCAATCAGCCCCAGCATTTT. It translates to CASSASYSNQPQHF.

The chain links TRBV5-8 to TRBJ1-4, with TRBD1 matching over 8 bases. The CDR3 loop spans 16 amino acids. Trimming took 5 bases from V and 4 from J; bases not matched to a gene: 10. Per the germline V gene, CDR1 is SGHTS and CDR2 is YDEGEE. The CDR3 DNA sequence: TGTGCCAGCAGACATGAACAGGGGGTGCTTAATGAAAAACTGTTTTTT. It yields the protein CASRHEQGVLNEKLFF.

The chain links TRBV30 to TRBJ1-2; 9 bases are a match to TRBD1. The CDR3 is 14 amino acids. Germline CDR1 GTSNPN, CDR2 SVGIG (reference sequence). Trimming at V came to 5 bases and at J to 3 bases, leaving 7 bases not matched to a gene. CDR3 amino acids: CAWAGQGFDYGYTF. The CDR3 DNA sequence: TGTGCCTGGGCAGGACAGGGGTTTGACTATGGCTACACCTTC.

The CDR3 nucleotides are TGCGCCAGCAGCCTGAACTACTACGAGCAGTACTTC. Protein sequence: CASSLNYYEQYF. V and J are TRBV5-1 and TRBJ2-7, with D unresolved. Trimming removed 4 bases from V and 3 bases from J, with 8 bases in between. The CDR3 has 12 amino acids. CDR1 is SGHRS, CDR2 YFSETQ, per germline.

This rearrangement joins TRBV30 to TRBJ2-3; possibly TRBD1 for D (6 bases). V was trimmed by 5 bases and J by 8 bases, leaving 17 bases between them. Germline values: CDR1 GTSNPN, CDR2 SVGIG (reference sequence). The CDR3 is 13 residues long. The chain's CDR3 is CAWGGLSAGTQYF. The CDR3, as DNA: TGTGCCTGGGGGGGCCTATCGGCGGGTACGCAGTATTTT.

Only one count was recorded for this clone. The CDR3 DNA reads as TGTGCCAGCAGGGTACAGGGCGTTGGAAACACCATATATTTT. Encoded protein: CASRVQGVGNTIYF. The J gene is TRBJ1-3, the V gene TRBV6-1; a possible D gene is TRBD1 (6 bases). The germline V gene has CDR1 MNHNS and CDR2 SASEGT. The CDR3 contains 14 residues. The V gene lost 6 bases and the J gene lost 3 bases, with 12 bases spanning the gap.